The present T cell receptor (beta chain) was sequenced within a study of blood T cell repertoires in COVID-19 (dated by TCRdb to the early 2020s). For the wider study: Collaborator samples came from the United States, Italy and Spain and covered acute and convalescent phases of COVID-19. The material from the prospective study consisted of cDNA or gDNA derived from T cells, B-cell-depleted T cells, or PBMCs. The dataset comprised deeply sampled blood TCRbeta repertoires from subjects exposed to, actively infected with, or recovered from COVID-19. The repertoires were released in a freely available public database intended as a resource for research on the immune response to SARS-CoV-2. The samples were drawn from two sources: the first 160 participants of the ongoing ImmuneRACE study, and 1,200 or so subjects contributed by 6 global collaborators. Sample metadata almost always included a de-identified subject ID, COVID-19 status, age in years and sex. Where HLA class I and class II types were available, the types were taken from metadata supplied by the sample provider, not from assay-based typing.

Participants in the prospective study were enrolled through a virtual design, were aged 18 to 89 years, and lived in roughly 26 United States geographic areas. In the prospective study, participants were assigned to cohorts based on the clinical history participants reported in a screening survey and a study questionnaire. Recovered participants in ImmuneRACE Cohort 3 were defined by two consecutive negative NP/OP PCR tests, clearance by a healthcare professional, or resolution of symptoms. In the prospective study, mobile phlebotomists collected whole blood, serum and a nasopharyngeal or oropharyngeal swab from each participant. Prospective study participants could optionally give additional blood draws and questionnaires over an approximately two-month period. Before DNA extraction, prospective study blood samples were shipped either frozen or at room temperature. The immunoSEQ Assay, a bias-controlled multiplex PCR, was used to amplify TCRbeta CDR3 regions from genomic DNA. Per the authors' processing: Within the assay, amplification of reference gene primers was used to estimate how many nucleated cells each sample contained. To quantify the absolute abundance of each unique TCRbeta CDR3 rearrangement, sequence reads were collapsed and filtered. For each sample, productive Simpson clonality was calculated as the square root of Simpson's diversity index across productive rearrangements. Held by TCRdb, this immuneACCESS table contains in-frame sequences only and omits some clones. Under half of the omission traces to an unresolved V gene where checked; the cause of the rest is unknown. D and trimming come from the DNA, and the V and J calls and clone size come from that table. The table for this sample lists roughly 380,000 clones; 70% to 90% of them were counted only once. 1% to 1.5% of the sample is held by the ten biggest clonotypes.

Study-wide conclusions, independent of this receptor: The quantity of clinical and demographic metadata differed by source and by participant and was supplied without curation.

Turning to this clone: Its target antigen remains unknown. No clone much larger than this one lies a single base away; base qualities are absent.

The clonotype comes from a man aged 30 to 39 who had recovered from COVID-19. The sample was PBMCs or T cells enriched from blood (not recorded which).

This receptor has the CDR3 CASGARRGTNTGELFF. The DNA is as follows: TGTGCTAGTGGTGCTCGTAGGGGCACGAACACCGGGGAGCTGTTTTTT. The V and J genes are TRBV12-5 and TRBJ2-2; a tentative D call is TRBD1 (5 bases match). The germline ends are 13 bases apart after V is trimmed by 5 bases and J by 0 bases. Looking up the germline V gene yields CDR1 LGHNT and CDR2 FRNRAP. The CDR3 holds 16 amino acids from the cysteine to the phenylalanine. This entry keeps only the CDR3 DNA: 48 bases, framed from base 1.